The T cell receptor beta chain under discussion was sequenced for a study of neurological immune-mediated disorders (dated by TCRdb to between 2018 and 2020). Regarding the research as a whole: Among the roughly 34 multiple sclerosis patients, relapsing-remitting MS was present in around 31 and secondary progressive MS was present in 3. The roughly 110 TCR-beta libraries covered PBMC samples along with longitudinal samples, technical triplicates, and paired sorted CD4+ and CD8+ T-cell subsets. The cohort was made up of 68 subjects, consisting of some 14 HAM/TSP patients, approximately 35 multiple sclerosis patients and some 20 healthy controls. The study compared peripheral blood TCR-beta repertoires of HTLV-I-associated myelopathy (HAM/TSP) patients, multiple sclerosis patients and healthy controls using UMI-based sequencing.

To synthesize cDNA, template-switch 5'RACE was performed with a primer carrying a 10-nucleotide random unique molecular identifier so that each TCR transcript was tagged. Every sequencing run yielded over 160 million TCR-beta sequences covering 15-18 subjects. Total RNA was extracted with the RNeasy kit. The KAPA Real-time Library Amplification kit was used to amplify TCR-beta VDJ regions with primers targeting the TCR constant region and the 5'RACE anchor. A first PCR added sample indexes and Illumina adaptors, after which a second PCR increased the library yield. The roughly 650 bp TCR product was size-selected on a 2% E-gel SizeSelection system after Ampure bead purification. Before pooling, library quality was checked on a Bioanalyzer, concentration was measured with Qubit, and libraries were quantified with the Kapa Library Quantification kit. Paired-end 2 x 150 bp sequencing of the libraries was performed on an Illumina HiSeq 2500. To increase sequence diversity, about 25-31% phiX was spiked into each library pool. The original methods were these. The UMI-based MiGEC pipeline processed quality-filtered reads and removed over 75% of raw TCR sequences during error correction. VDJ genes were aligned to IMGT germline references, and each clonotype was defined by a unique CDR3 amino acid sequence together with V-J genes. Clonal expansion, Shannon diversity, and CDR3 relatedness (CalcPairwiseDistances, ClusterSamples) were evaluated with VDJtools, and phylogenetic trees were built with CLCbio workbench. Using coefficient-of-variation modelling across technical triplicates, the study counted a clone as expanded if it had at least 8 unique UMIs. TCRdb trimmed the raw reads at Q25, called clones with MiXCR and kept productive beta chains. Every entry covers one CDR3 protein and lists the most common genes and DNA from its rows. TCRdb's processing, not the authors', yielded these V and J calls. Across this sample there are 65,000 to 90,000 distinct CDR3 sequences, with 4% to 6% seen only once. Of the sample, roughly 2.4% is held by the ten largest clones.

This clonotype was detected ten times or more. The specificity of this receptor is unknown. There are no base qualities to consult, and no much larger clone falls within one base. The investigation overall reported the following: No identical CDR3 amino acid sequences were shared among expanded clones across subjects, suggesting private TCR-beta repertoires in all groups. The highest TCR clonal expansion was observed in HAM/TSP patients, whereas the lowest was observed in MS patients, even when compared with healthy controls. No clinical or MRI features were associated with the MS cluster, and the authors said that larger cohorts are needed. In phylogenetic analysis, the repertoires of 18 of 34 MS patients grouped into a cluster of related CDR3 sequences, which suggests a possible signature at the repertoire level.

From the germline V gene (reference sequence), CDR1 is DFQATT and CDR2 is SNEGSKA. V and J are trimmed by 3 bases and 3 bases, and the gene matches miss 4 bases of the junction. The CDR3 goes from the cysteine to the phenylalanine over 15 residues. Left in the record is the CDR3 DNA by itself, 45 bases read in frame from the first base. Libraries from unsorted PBMCs were made from 2 million PBMCs kept in RNAlater at -80 degrees C until RNA extraction. The multiple sclerosis patients were enrolled in a US clinical protocol that used magnetic resonance imaging to evaluate disease progression. PBMCs were separated from peripheral blood using Ficoll-Hypaque density gradient centrifugation and then cryopreserved in liquid nitrogen.

The source is a woman under 40 with multiple sclerosis. The sequence joins TRBV20-1 to TRBJ2-7; 14 bases in between match TRBD2. Sequenced material: PBMCs. The CDR3 amino acid sequence is: CSARNGLAGGYEQYF. The DNA sequence is as follows: TGCAGTGCTAGGAACGGACTAGCGGGGGGCTACGAGCAGTACTTC.